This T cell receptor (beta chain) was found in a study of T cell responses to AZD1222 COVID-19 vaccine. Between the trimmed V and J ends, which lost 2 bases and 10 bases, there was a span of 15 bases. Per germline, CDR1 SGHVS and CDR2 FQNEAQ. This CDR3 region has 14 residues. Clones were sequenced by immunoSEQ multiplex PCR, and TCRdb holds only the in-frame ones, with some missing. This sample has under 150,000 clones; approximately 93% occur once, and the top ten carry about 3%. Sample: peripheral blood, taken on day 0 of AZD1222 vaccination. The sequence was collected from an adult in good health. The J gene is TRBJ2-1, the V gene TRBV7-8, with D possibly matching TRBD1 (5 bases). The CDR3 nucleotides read TGTGCCAGCAGCTTACTTCGCCAGGGAAGCGAGCAGTTCTTC. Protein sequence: CASSLLRQGSEQFF.